This T cell receptor (beta chain) was found in a study of T-cell reconstitution after alpha-beta-depleted transplantation in children. Study results and caveats: It was reported that alpha-beta T cells came from several hundred expanded graft clones (about two months after transplant). One year after transplant, T-cell counts and diversity came mostly from newly produced T cells.

Unique molecular identifiers were used in preparing the TCRbeta library. A single record per CDR3 protein comes from TCRdb applying MiXCR to the PCR reads. The table records about 980,000 distinct CDR3 sequences, about 29% of them present only once. Concerning this clonotype itself: The antigen is undetermined.

CDR3 length: 15 residues. Germline CDR1 is ENHRY and CDR2 is SYGVKD. The germline V and J ends were trimmed by 0 bases and 0 bases, with 9 bases remaining between them. The gene calls are TRBV10-3 and TRBJ2-7; TRBD2 is a possible D gene (5 bases). Material: PBMCs, mostly from graft donor cells, obtained 360 days after TCRalphabeta/CD19-depleted stem cell transplant. This receptor was identified in a boy younger than two who had a stem cell transplant for SCID, so the T cells may come from the graft donor. CDR3 protein: CAISESRAASYEQYF. Written as DNA, the CDR3 is TGTGCCATCAGTGAGTCGAGGGCTGCCTCCTACGAGCAGTACTTC.